This T cell receptor (beta chain) was found in a study of cytomegalovirus exposure and HLA in healthy donors. General study findings and limits: A link between a missense DCLRE1C variant and TCR beta V- and J-gene trimming emerged from a later analysis. HLA restriction was apparent for most CMV-associated TCR beta chains in a later analysis. DRB1 showed the most TCR associations and HLA-C the fewest in a later analysis, as rates varied by HLA locus.

A multiplex PCR was run with 60 Vbeta primers and 13 Jbeta primers. This table comes from immunoSEQ multiplex PCR, and its TCRdb copy is limited to in-frame clones, with some not included. The sample carries 120,000 to 150,000 clones, 60% to 80% recorded once. The sample holds one count of this clone. Antigen specificity is unknown. Trimming removed 4 bases from V and 1 base from J, with 20 bases in between. Germline V gives CDR1 SSHAT, CDR2 FNYEAQ (reference sequence). The CDR3 covers 17 residues. The sequenced material came from PBMCs. This TCR came from a female donor in good health and CMV-seronegative. V and J are TRBV7-7 and TRBJ2-7; a weak D match, TRBD1 (6 bases). The CDR3 DNA is TGTGCCAGCAGCTCCCCTCGTGGGGGCCGCGTTTCCTACGAGCAGTACTTC. Its protein is CASSSPRGGRVSYEQYF.